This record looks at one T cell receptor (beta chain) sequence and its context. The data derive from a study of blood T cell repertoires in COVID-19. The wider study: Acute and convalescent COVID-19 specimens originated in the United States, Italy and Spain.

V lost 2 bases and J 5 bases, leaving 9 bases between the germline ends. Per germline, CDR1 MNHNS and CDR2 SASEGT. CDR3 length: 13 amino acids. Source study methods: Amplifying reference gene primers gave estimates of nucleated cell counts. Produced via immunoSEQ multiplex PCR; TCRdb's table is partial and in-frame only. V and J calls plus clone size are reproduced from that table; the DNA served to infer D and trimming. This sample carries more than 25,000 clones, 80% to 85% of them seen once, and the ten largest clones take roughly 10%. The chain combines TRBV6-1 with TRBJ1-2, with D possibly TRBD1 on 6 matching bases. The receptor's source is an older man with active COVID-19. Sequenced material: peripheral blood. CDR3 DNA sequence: TGTGCCAGCAGTGAACAGGGGAGTTATGGCTACACCTTC. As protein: CASSEQGSYGYTF.